The entry below gives a single T cell receptor (beta chain) sequence along with its context. The data belong to a study of blood T cell repertoires in COVID-19. Study information: Samples of COVID-19 (acute and convalescent) were obtained from the United States, Italy and Spain. The analysed material was cDNA or gDNA that came from T cells, B-cell-depleted T cells, or PBMCs.

Germline values: CDR1 KGHSH, CDR2 LQKENI. Losses at the gene ends were 4 bases for V and 7 bases for J; bases not matched to a gene: 6. The CDR3 is made up of 13 amino acids. In the authors' methods: From reference gene primer amplification, estimates of nucleated cell counts were derived. Clones were read by immunoSEQ multiplex PCR, and TCRdb kept only the in-frame ones, dropping some. V, J and clone size derive from that table, while D and trimming were established from the DNA sequence. The sample records 85,000 to 100,000 clones, about 88% being singletons. This clonotype was obtained from a woman aged 55-70 years with acute or convalescent COVID-19. V gene TRBV18 combines with J gene TRBJ2-7; 8 bases match TRBD1. Sequencing used peripheral blood. Here the CDR3 DNA reads TGTGCCAGCTCACTGCAGGGGGCGAGAGAGCAGTACTTC. Translating gives CASSLQGAREQYF.